This record concerns one TCR beta chain sequence. No antigen is known for it. At the time of sampling, donors were nominally healthy, though unrecorded immune exposures were likely. The CDR3 is 17 amino acids. Germline V gives CDR1 MNHEY, CDR2 SMNVEV (reference sequence). V was cut by 5 bases and J by 3 bases, with 22 bases left in between. The record originates from a study of cytomegalovirus exposure and HLA in healthy donors. Study-wide results and caveats: An analysis that came later showed most CMV-associated TCR beta chains appearing HLA-restricted. HLA alleles were associated with around 17,000 TCR beta sequences in a later analysis at 0.05 false discovery rate. Under in vitro conditions, a few CMV-associated chains were confirmed as specific for CMV antigens.

PCR was performed using 60 Vbeta and 13 Jbeta primers. Sequencing used immunoSEQ multiplex PCR; TCRdb keeps in-frame clones, though not all of them. The table lists 130,000 or so clones, over 70% of them singletons, with approximately 1.5% in the top ten. The chain uses TRBV27 and TRBJ1-1; D might be TRBD1 (5 bases). What was sequenced was PBMCs. This clonotype was sampled from a woman between 18 and 29 years old in good health and CMV-seronegative. CDR3 protein: CASSIPGRGRQDTEAFF. As DNA, the CDR3 is TGTGCCAGCAGTATCCCAGGGAGAGGGAGGCAGGACACTGAAGCTTTCTTT.